The sequence of this T cell receptor (beta chain) was determined in a study of CD8+ T cells in alopecia areata. The overall study: In an open-label trial, patients got 5 to 10 mg tofacitinib twice daily.

Extracted from the samples, RNA was reverse transcribed into cDNA to serve as the sequencing template. The data were produced by immunoSEQ multiplex PCR, yet TCRdb's version contains in-frame clones alone and is incomplete. Of about 150,000 clones in the sample, 87% were seen once. Per the germline V gene, CDR1 is LNHDA and CDR2 is SQIVND (reference sequence). The CDR3 runs 16 residues. Trimming stripped 3 bases from V and 0 bases from J, with 12 bases between. The receptor was derived from a human donor with alopecia areata. The sample was CD8+ T cells sorted from blood, taken at week 0. This sequence joins TRBV19 and TRBJ2-1, with D unresolved. CDR3 DNA sequence: TGTGCCAGTAGTATTGCCGGGCCGAGCTCCTACAATGAGCAGTTCTTC. This gives the protein CASSIAGPSSYNEQFF. Full variable domain (outside the CDR3, taken from reference TRBV19 and TRBJ2-1): DGGITQSPKYLFRKEGQNVTLSCEQNLNHDAMYWYRQDPGQGLRLIYYSQIVNDFQKGDIAEGYSVSREKKESFPLTVTSAQKNPTAFYLCASSIAGPSSYNEQFFGPGTRLTVL.